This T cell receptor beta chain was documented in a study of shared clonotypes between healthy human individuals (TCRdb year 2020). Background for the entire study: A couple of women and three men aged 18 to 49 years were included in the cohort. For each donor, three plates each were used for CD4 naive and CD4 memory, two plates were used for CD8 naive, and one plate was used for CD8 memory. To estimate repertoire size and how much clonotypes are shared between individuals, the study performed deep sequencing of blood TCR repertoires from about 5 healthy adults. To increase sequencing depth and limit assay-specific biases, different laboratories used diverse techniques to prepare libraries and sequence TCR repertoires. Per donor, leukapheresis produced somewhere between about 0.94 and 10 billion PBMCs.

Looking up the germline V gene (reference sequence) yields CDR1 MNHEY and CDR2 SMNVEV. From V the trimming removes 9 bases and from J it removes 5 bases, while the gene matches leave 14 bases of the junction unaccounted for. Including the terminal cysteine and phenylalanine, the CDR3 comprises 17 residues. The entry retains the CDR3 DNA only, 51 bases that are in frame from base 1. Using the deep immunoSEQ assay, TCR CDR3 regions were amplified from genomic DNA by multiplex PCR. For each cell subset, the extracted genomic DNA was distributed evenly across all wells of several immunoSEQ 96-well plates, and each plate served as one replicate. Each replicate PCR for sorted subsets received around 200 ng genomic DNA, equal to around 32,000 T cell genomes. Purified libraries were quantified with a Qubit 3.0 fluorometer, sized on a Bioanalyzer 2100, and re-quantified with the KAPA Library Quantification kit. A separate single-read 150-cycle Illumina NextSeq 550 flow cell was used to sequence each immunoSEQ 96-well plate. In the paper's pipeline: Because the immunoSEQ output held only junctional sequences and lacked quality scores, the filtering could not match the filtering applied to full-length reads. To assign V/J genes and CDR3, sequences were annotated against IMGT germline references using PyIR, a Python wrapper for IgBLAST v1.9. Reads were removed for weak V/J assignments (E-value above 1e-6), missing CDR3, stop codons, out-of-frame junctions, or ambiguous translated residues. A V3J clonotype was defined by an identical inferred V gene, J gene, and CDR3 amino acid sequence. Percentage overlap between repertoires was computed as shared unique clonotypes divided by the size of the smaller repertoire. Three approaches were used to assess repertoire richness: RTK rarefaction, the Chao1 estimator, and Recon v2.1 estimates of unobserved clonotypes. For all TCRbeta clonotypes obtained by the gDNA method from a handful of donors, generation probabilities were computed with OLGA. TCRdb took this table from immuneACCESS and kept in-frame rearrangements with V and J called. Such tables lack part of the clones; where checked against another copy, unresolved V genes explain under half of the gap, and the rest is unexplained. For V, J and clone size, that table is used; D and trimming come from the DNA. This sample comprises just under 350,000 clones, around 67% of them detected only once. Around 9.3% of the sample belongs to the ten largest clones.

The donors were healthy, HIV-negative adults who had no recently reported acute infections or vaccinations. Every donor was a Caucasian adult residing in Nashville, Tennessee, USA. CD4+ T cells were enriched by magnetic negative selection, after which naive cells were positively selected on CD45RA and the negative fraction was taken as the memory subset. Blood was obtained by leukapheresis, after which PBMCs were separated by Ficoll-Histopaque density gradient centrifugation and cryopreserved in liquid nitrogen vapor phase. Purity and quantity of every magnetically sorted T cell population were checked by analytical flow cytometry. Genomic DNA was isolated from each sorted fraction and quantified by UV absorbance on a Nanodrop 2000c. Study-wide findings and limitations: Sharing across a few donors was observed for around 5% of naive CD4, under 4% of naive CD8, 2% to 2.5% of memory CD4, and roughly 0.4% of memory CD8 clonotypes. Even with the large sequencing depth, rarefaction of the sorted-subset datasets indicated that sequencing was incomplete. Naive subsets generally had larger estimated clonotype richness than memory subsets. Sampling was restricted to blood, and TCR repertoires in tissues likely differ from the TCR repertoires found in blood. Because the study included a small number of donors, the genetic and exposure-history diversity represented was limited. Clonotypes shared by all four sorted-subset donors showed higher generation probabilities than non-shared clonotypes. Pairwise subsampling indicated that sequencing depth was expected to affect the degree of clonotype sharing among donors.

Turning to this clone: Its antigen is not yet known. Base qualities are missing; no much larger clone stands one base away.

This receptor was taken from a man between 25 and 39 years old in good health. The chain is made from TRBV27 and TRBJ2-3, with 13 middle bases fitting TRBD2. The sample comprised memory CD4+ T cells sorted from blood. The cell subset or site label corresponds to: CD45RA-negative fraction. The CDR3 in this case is CASTPATLAGGQDTQYF. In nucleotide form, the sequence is TGTGCCAGTACTCCCGCAACACTAGCGGGAGGGCAAGATACGCAGTATTTT.